One and the same sample provided the 21 T cell receptor beta chains below, sequenced in a study of shared clonotypes between healthy human individuals. Sequencing was performed with immunoSEQ multiplex PCR; in TCRdb, only in-frame clones are kept and a portion is missing. The profile shows over a million clones, about four fifths of them singletons. Sequences were obtained from memory CD4+ T cells from PBMCs. Subset specified: CD45RA-negative fraction. Receptors were obtained from a man younger than 35 in good health. Some clones in this sample may be carry-over from other donors' samples.

This rearrangement joins TRBV5-6 to TRBJ1-5, with D perhaps matching TRBD1 (5 bases). The CDR3 covers 16 residues. Trimming took off 3 bases at V and 0 bases at J, with 13 bases between the two ends. CDR1 and CDR2 from the germline V gene are SGHDT and YYEEEE. The CDR3 region is CASSSLGTHSNQPQHF. The CDR3 nucleotides read TGTGCCAGCAGCTCACTGGGGACTCATAGCAATCAGCCCCAGCATTTT.

This clone was observed a few times. The chain recombines TRBV18 with TRBJ2-2; either TRBD1 or TRBD2 may fit D (6 bases each). Trimming cost V 6 bases and J 6 bases, with 14 bases left between them. Germline CDR1 and CDR2: KGHSH and LQKENI. The CDR3 covers 14 residues. The CDR3 nucleotides are TGTGCCAGCTCCCGAGGGGGAGGAGCCGGGGAGCTGTTTTTT. This sequence encodes CASSRGGGAGELFF.

Only a few counts were recorded for this clone. The J gene is TRBJ1-5, the V gene TRBV2, with a possible D match to TRBD1 (6 bases). This CDR3 spans 17 amino acids. The germline V gene encodes CDR1 SNHLY and CDR2 FYNNEI. Between the trimmed V and J ends, which lost 4 bases and 0 bases, there was a span of 16 bases. CDR3 in amino acids: CASSVGRGHYSNQPQHF. DNA for the CDR3: TGTGCCAGCAGTGTAGGCAGGGGCCATTATAGCAATCAGCCCCAGCATTTT.

The chain joins TRBV5-1 to TRBJ2-1; weak D call: TRBD2 (6 bases). The V and J ends lost 4 bases and 4 bases respectively, with 18 bases between them. This CDR3 has 16 amino acids. The germline gives CDR1 SGHRS, CDR2 YFSETQ. The CDR3 here is CASSTRAGTPYNEQFF. CDR3 DNA: TGCGCCAGCAGCACAAGAGCCGGGACTCCGTACAATGAGCAGTTCTTC.

The rearrangement links TRBV5-1 to TRBJ2-7; the D gene is possibly TRBD2 (6 bases). This CDR3 comprises 15 residues. V lost 6 bases to trimming and J lost 6 bases, with 22 bases between them. CDR1 and CDR2 (germline): SGHRS, YFSETQ. CDR3 residues: CASTLLPRRESEQYF. The CDR3, as DNA: TGCGCCAGCACCCTACTGCCTAGGAGGGAAAGCGAGCAGTACTTC. Looking up the rest from reference TRBV5-1 and TRBJ2-7 gives the full variable domain: KAGVTQTPRYLIKTRGQQVTLSCSPISGHRSVSWYQQTPGQGLQFLFEYFSETQRNKGNFPGRFSGRQFSNSRSEMNVSTLELGDSALYLCASTLLPRRESEQYFGPGTRLTVT.

This chain links TRBV30 with TRBJ1-6; 9 bases map to TRBD1. Germline V gene sequence: CDR1 GTSNPN, CDR2 SVGIG (reference sequence). The CDR3 runs to 14 residues. V shed 0 bases, J shed 7 bases, and the junction held 1 base outside the gene matches. The CDR3 region has the DNA TGTGCCTGGAGTGTAGGACAGGGGAATTCACCCCTCCACTTT. It translates to CAWSVGQGNSPLHF.

V gene TRBV6-5 combines with J gene TRBJ2-7; the D call may be TRBD1 or TRBD2 (6 bases each). The V gene lost 5 bases and the J gene lost 3 bases, with 14 bases spanning the gap. The CDR3 length is 14 residues. The germline V gene encodes CDR1 MNHEY and CDR2 SVGAGI. CDR3 region: CASSLLGGNYEQYF. As DNA, the CDR3 is TGTGCCAGCAGTCTCCTAGGGGGGAACTACGAGCAGTACTTC.

This rearrangement joins TRBV6-5 to TRBJ1-5; 10 nucleotides line up with TRBD1. V lost 6 bases and J lost 7; bases outside the gene matches: 6. This CDR3 is 14 amino acids long. Germline loops: CDR1 MNHEY, CDR2 SVGAGI. The CDR3 is CASRGTGVRQPQHF. For the CDR3, the DNA is TGTGCCAGCAGAGGGACAGGGGTGCGACAGCCCCAGCATTTT.

The gene calls are TRBV18 and TRBJ1-1; TRBD1 matches 9 bases. CDR1 and CDR2 (germline): KGHSH, LQKENI. V lost 4 bases to trimming and J lost 3 bases; unmatched junction nucleotides: 9. This CDR3 has 16 amino acids. The CDR3 here is CASSRGTGQGDTEAFF. The CDR3, as DNA: TGTGCCAGCTCACGCGGGACAGGGCAGGGGGACACTGAAGCTTTCTTT.

There are a few counts of this clone. Just one base apart from a much larger clone, this may be a read error. Other DNA sequences of this sample code for an identical CDR3. The chain carries TRBV18 and TRBJ1-1; D not resolved. CDR1 is KGHSH, CDR2 LQKENI, per germline. This CDR3 has 13 amino acids. With 2 bases removed from V and 1 base from J, the gap between germline ends came to 5 bases. The CDR3 DNA reads as TGTGCCAGCTCACCAAACAGGAACACTGAAGCTTTCTTT. Translating it yields CASSPNRNTEAFF.

The chain has TRBV28 and TRBJ1-2, with unresolved D. This CDR3 contains 13 residues. V was trimmed by 6 bases and J by 4 bases, leaving 12 bases between them. Germline lookup yields CDR1 MDHEN and CDR2 SYDVKM. CDR3 bases: TGTGCCAGCAGCCCAGCCGCGGGCTATGGCTACACCTTC. As protein: CASSPAAGYGYTF.

The chain has TRBV25-1 and TRBJ1-2; TRBD1 is a possible D gene (6 bases). The CDR3 is 14 residues long. The V end was cut by 7 bases, the J end by 7 bases, with 19 bases between. Germline V CDR1 and CDR2: MGHDK, SYGVNS. CDR3 in amino acids: CASKEKTGTGGYTF. The CDR3 bases are TGTGCCAGCAAAGAGAAAACAGGGACGGGTGGCTACACCTTC.

This chain links TRBV5-1 with TRBJ2-6; D gene uncertain. CDR3 size: 16 residues. Germline V gene lookup returns CDR1 SGHRS and CDR2 YFSETQ. V gave up 4 bases and J gave up 0 bases, with 11 bases separating them. In DNA form, the CDR3 reads TGCGCCAGCAGCACTGAACCGGGCTCTGGGGCCAACGTCCTGACTTTC. Its protein is CASSTEPGSGANVLTF.

The CDR3 sequence: CASSDRRGGPGEKLFF. The CDR3 nucleotides are TGCGCCAGCAGCGATAGACGTGGGGGGCCGGGGGAAAAACTGTTTTTT. The V and J genes are TRBV5-1 and TRBJ1-4; TRBD1 is a possible D gene (6 bases). Germline CDR1 reads SGHRS; CDR2 reads YFSETQ. The CDR3 consists of 16 residues. The V end lost 4 bases, the J end lost 8 bases, and 21 bases lay between the germline ends.

To note about this clone: Different DNA sequences within this sample yield the same CDR3. V and J are TRBV20-1 and TRBJ2-2; no reliable D call. The CDR3 spans 11 residues. CDR1 is DFQATT and CDR2 is SNEGSKA in the germline V gene (reference sequence). Trimming left V 2 bases short and J 7 bases short, with 5 bases between. CDR3 sequence: CSARFSGELFF. The DNA for the CDR3 is TGCAGTGCTAGATTCAGCGGGGAGCTGTTTTTT.

The count of this clone is one. The V gene is TRBV19, the J gene TRBJ1-1; 8 bases line up with TRBD1. The V segment lost 2 bases and the J segment 10 bases; nucleotides outside the gene matches: 12. This CDR3 contains 15 residues. Germline V lookup: CDR1 LNHDA, CDR2 SQIVND (reference sequence). The CDR3 DNA sequence: TGTGCCAGTAGTATAACCGTGACAGGGGTCGTAGCAGCTTTCTTT. This encodes CASSITVTGVVAAFF.

The rearrangement links TRBV30 to TRBJ1-2; no clear D gene. Germline assignment: CDR1 GTSNPN and CDR2 SVGIG (reference sequence). The CDR3 has 11 residues. V was cut by 1 base and J by 12 bases, with 12 bases left in between. DNA of the CDR3: TGTGCCTGGAGTGCGAGGGCTCATCACACCTTC. Residues: CAWSARAHHTF.

The rearrangement links TRBV10-1 to TRBJ2-5, with TRBD2 matching 12 bases. The ends lost 5 bases at V and 3 bases at J; junction bases unmatched: 1. Per germline, CDR1 WNHNN and CDR2 SYGVQD (reference sequence). This CDR3 has 14 residues. Written as DNA, the CDR3 is TGCGCCAGCAGTCGACTAGCGGGAGAAGAGACCCAGTACTTC. The encoded protein is CASSRLAGEETQYF.

In DNA, the CDR3 is TGTGCCAGCAGCCCGGGACTAGCGGGAACTCAAGAGACCCAGTACTTC. It translates to CASSPGLAGTQETQYF. The chain links TRBV7-9 to TRBJ2-5; TRBD2 matches 13 bases. V lost 5 bases and J lost 2; bases outside the gene matches: 5. Germline V gene lookup returns CDR1 SEHNR and CDR2 FQNEAQ (reference sequence). The CDR3 loop spans 16 amino acids. Full variable domain (outside the CDR3, taken from reference TRBV7-9 and TRBJ2-5): DTGVSQNPRHKITKRGQNVTFRCDPISEHNRLYWYRQTLGQGPEFLTYFQNEAQLEKSRLLSDRFSAERPKGSFSTLEIQRTEQGDSAMYLCASSPGLAGTQETQYFGPGTRLLVL.

This clone was picked up many times. The chain links TRBV7-9 to TRBJ2-7, with no clear D. V shed 2 bases and J shed 0 bases, with 11 bases lying between them. The CDR3 runs to 15 residues. Germline V gives CDR1 SEHNR, CDR2 FQNEAQ (reference sequence). This chain's CDR3 is CASSLLQTYSYEQYF. DNA of the CDR3: TGTGCCAGCAGCTTACTACAGACCTACTCCTACGAGCAGTACTTC.

The CDR3 is CASRGTGLNTIYF. Here the CDR3 DNA reads TGTGCCAGCAGGGGGACAGGGCTAAACACCATATATTTT. The J gene is TRBJ1-3, the V gene TRBV6-1, with TRBD1 matching 9 bases. Germline trimming cut 6 bases from V and 6 bases from J; bases unmatched to any gene: 3. The V gene's germline CDR1 is MNHNS and CDR2 SASEGT. There are 13 residues in the CDR3.